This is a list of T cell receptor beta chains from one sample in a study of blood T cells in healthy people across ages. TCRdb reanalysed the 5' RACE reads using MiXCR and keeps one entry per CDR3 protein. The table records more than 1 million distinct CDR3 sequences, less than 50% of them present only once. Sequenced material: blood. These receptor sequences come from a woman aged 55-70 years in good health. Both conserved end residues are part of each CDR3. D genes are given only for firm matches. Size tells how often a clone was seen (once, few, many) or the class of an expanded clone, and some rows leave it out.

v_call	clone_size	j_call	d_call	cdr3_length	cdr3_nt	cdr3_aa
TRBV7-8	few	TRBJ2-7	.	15	TGTGCCAGCAGCTTAAAGGCGTCTGGGTTAAGGGAGCAGTACTTC	CASSLKASGLREQYF
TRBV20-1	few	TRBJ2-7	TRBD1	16	TGCAGTGCTAAGGGACAGGGAAGACGGGAGTGGGACGAGCAGTACTTC	CSAKGQGRREWDEQYF
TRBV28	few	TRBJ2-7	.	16	TGTGCCAGCAGTTTGGGTGGAGGACAGTGGACCTACGAGCAGTACTTC	CASSLGGGQWTYEQYF
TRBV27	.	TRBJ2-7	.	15	TGTGCCAGCAGTTACCGACAGGAGGCGTCCTACGAGCAGTACTTC	CASSYRQEASYEQYF
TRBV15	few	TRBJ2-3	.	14	TGTGCCACCAGCAGCAGGGGCCGAGGAGATACGCAGTATTTT	CATSSRGRGDTQYF
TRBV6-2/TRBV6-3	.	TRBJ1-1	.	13	TGTGCCAGCAGTTACTCGGCAGCCAATGAAGCTTTCTTT	CASSYSAANEAFF
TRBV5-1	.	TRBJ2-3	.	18	TGCGCCAGCAGCTTGGGCCCCCTGTGGCGGGAAAACACAGATACGCAGTATTTT	CASSLGPLWRENTDTQYF
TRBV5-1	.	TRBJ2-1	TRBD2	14	TGCGCCAGCAGCGCCCGGGGGGGTGGCGATGAGCAGTTCTTC	CASSARGGGDEQFF
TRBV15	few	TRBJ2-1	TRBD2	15	TGTGCCACCAGCAGAGAGGGGACTAGTTTGGGTGAGCAGTTCTTC	CATSREGTSLGEQFF
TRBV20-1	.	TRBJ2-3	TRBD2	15	TGCAGTGCTAGCAACCGACTAGCCCGCACAGATACGCAGTATTTT	CSASNRLARTDTQYF
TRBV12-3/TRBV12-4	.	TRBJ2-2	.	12	TGTGCCAGCAGTTTGGGGGACCGGGAGCTGTTTTTT	CASSLGDRELFF
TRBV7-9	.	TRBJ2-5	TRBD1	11	TGTGCCAGCAGCCTTGGACAGGGATCGTACTTC	CASSLGQGSYF
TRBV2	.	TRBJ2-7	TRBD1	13	TGTGCCAGCAGGGACAGGGGCGGTTGGGAGCAGTACTTC	CASRDRGGWEQYF
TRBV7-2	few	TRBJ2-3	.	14	TGTGCCAGCAGCTTATCGCAGGGGTGGGATACGCAGTATTTT	CASSLSQGWDTQYF
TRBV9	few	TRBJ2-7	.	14	TGTGCCAGCAGCGTCCGGGACGGCTACTACGAGCAGTACTTC	CASSVRDGYYEQYF
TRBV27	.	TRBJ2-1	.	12	TGTGCCAGCAGTTCAGGTCCGTATGGGCAGTTCTTC	CASSSGPYGQFF
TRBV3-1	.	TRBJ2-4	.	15	TGTGCCAGCAGCCAAGGGCAGGAGTATGGGGACATTCAGTACTTC	CASSQGQEYGDIQYF
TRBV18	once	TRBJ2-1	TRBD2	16	TGTGCCAGCTCACAAAGACTAGCGGGAGATACCAATGAGCAGTTCTTC	CASSQRLAGDTNEQFF
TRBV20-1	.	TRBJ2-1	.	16	TGCAGTGCTAGAGGGCAGGGGCGGGGTTCCTACAATGAGCAGTTCTTC	CSARGQGRGSYNEQFF
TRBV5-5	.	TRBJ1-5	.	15	TGTGCCAGCAGCCTCAACCTTAATGGCAATCAGCCCCAGCATTTT	CASSLNLNGNQPQHF
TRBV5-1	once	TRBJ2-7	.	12	TGCGCCAGCATCCTCAGCTCCTACGAGCAGTACTTC	CASILSSYEQYF
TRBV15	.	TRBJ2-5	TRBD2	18	TGTGCCACCAGCAGAGATGGGACTAGCGGGGGGACACAAGAGACCCAGTACTTC	CATSRDGTSGGTQETQYF